The 25 T cell receptor beta chains below were found in one sample sequenced in a study of Ad26.COV2.S vaccination and SARS-CoV-2 variants. Indicated treatment: around 19 received Ad26.COV2.S at low or high dose, single or two shots; several received placebo; per-sample allocation not given. All samples were drawn on day 63, counting from the first vaccine or placebo injection. Only in-frame clones appear in the TCRdb table, and some are missing; sequencing was by immunoSEQ multiplex PCR. There are around 250,000 clones in the sample; approximately 87% occur only once, and about 3.1% lies in the top ten. Sequenced here: peripheral blood, sampled in a trial of Ad26.COV2.S vaccine versus placebo. All receptors come from a person between 18 and 65 years old who received the Ad26.COV2.S COVID-19 vaccine or a placebo.

V gene TRBV11-1 combines with J gene TRBJ1-1; D ambiguous. V was pared by 6 bases and J by 0 bases, with 8 bases between. The germline gives CDR1 SGHAT, CDR2 FQDESV (reference sequence). The CDR3 sequence is 13 residues long. The CDR3 reads CASSNQMNTEAFF. CDR3 nucleotides: TGTGCCAGCAGTAACCAGATGAACACTGAAGCTTTCTTT.

This chain uses TRBV6-2 or TRBV6-3 with TRBJ1-6, with D possibly matching TRBD1 (6 bases). The CDR3 has 12 amino acids. The germline V gene encodes CDR1 MNHEY and CDR2 SVGEGT. V dropped 4 bases and J dropped 9 bases, with 7 bases sitting between them. The CDR3: CASSSGVSPLHF. In nucleotides, the CDR3 is TGTGCCAGCAGTTCAGGGGTTTCACCCCTCCACTTT.

This chain joins TRBV2 and TRBJ2-1, with D possibly being TRBD1 (6 bases). The CDR3 is made up of 12 amino acids. Germline lookup yields CDR1 SNHLY and CDR2 FYNNEI. V lost 4 bases and J lost 6, with 7 bases in between. The CDR3 coding sequence is TGTGCCAGCAGTGGACAGGTCAATGAGCAGTTCTTC. It encodes CASSGQVNEQFF.

The rearrangement uses TRBV24-1 and TRBJ2-3; D not resolved. Deletions cut 3 bases from V and 2 bases from J, with 5 bases between. The CDR3 is made up of 13 amino acids. CDR1 is KGHDR and CDR2 is SFDVKD in the germline V gene. CDR3 coding DNA: TGTGCCACCAGTGATCCGAACACAGATACGCAGTATTTT. Its protein product is CATSDPNTDTQYF.

CDR3: CASRTGQGVAPLHF. The CDR3 nucleotides are TGTGCCAGCAGAACGGGACAGGGGGTCGCACCCCTCCACTTT. The chain is built from TRBV6-5 and TRBJ1-6, with 11 bases fitting TRBD1. V dropped 6 bases and J dropped 11; count of bases not matched to a gene: 6. There are 14 residues in the CDR3. The V gene's germline CDR1 is MNHEY and CDR2 SVGAGI.

This chain links TRBV7-2 with TRBJ2-1, with D unclear. The CDR3 has 15 amino acids. The V and J ends lost 7 bases and 6 bases respectively, with 19 bases between them. The germline V gene has CDR1 SGHTA and CDR2 FQGNSA. The CDR3 loop is CASTLLSTVSNEQFF. The CDR3 DNA sequence: TGTGCCAGCACCCTATTAAGCACAGTATCCAATGAGCAGTTCTTC.

The rearrangement links TRBV5-8 to TRBJ2-7, with a tentative D call TRBD1 (6 bases). Trimming pared 5 bases from V and 6 bases from J, leaving 15 bases between. The CDR3 covers 13 residues. CDR1 is SGHTS, CDR2 YDEGEE, per germline. The CDR3: CASRPRRGSEQYF. CDR3 DNA sequence: TGTGCCAGCAGGCCCCGCAGGGGATCCGAGCAGTACTTC.

This chain uses TRBV20-1 with TRBJ1-2; D unresolved. The CDR3 sequence is 11 residues long. Germline CDR1 DFQATT, CDR2 SNEGSKA (reference sequence). The CDR3, as DNA: TGCACCGCAAGGAACTCCGCTTATGTCACCTTC. Protein sequence: CTARNSAYVTF.

This chain joins TRBV9 and TRBJ1-1; TRBD1 is a possible D gene (6 bases). The CDR3 has 16 amino acids. Germline-derived CDR1 and CDR2 are SGDLS and YYNGEE. V lost 3 bases to trimming and J lost 3 bases, with 18 bases between them. CDR3 bases: TGTGCCAGCAGCGGGGACGGAACAGGGACCTACACTGAAGCTTTCTTT. Encoded protein: CASSGDGTGTYTEAFF.

This clone occurred a few times. The V gene is TRBV29-1, the J gene TRBJ1-1; possibly TRBD1 for D (6 bases). Per the germline V gene, CDR1 is SQVTM and CDR2 is ANQGSEA. The CDR3 extends over 13 amino acids. Trimming removed 7 bases from V and 4 bases from J, with 16 bases in between. The CDR3, as DNA: TGCAGCGCTAAGGGGGAGGGCCGCACTGAAGCTTTCTTT. It translates to CSAKGEGRTEAFF.

Worth noting for this clone: It is unclear where the CDR3 begins or ends on the DNA, so no DNA is shown, and the CDR3 is as TCRdb lists it. The chain carries TRBV21-1 and TRBJ1-5. TRBV21-1 counts as a pseudogene. Termini included, the CDR3 measures 17 amino acids. CDR3 region: CASRAFGVGLGNQPQHF.

This sequence joins TRBV10-2 and TRBJ2-3; D is possibly TRBD1 or TRBD2 (7 bases each). Germline assignment: CDR1 WSHSY and CDR2 SAAADI. Trimming cost V 8 bases and J 2 bases, with 20 bases left between them. The CDR3 is 16 residues long. CDR3 sequence: CASRSNRGGVTDTQYF. Written as DNA, the CDR3 is TGCGCCAGCCGATCGAACAGGGGAGGGGTCACAGATACGCAGTATTTT.

J is TRBJ1-1 and V is TRBV4-3, with D uncertain. This CDR3 spans 16 amino acids. Germline values: CDR1 LGHNA, CDR2 YSLEER. Trimming shortened V by 0 bases and J by 2 bases, and 13 bases separated the two germline ends. The CDR3 DNA reads TGCGCCAGCAGCCAAGATCGTAACAGCGCAAACACTGAAGCTTTCTTT. It is translated as CASSQDRNSANTEAFF.

The rearrangement links TRBV6-5 to TRBJ1-1; D is possibly TRBD1 (6 bases). Germline CDR1 and CDR2: MNHEY and SVGAGI. The CDR3 spans 13 residues. Trimming removed 8 bases at V and 1 base at J, with 11 bases between. Here the CDR3 DNA reads TGTGCCAGCCGGGGGCGCGGGAACACTGAAGCTTTCTTT. Its protein is CASRGRGNTEAFF.

This clone came up a few times. The chain uses TRBV5-1 and TRBJ1-1; weak D call: TRBD1 (6 bases). Trimming cost V 6 bases and J 3 bases, with 30 bases left between them. CDR3 length: 19 residues. Per germline, CDR1 SGHRS and CDR2 YFSETQ. CDR3 nucleotides: TGCGCCAGCATGGGAGACCCCGGGACAACCTTCATAGCGGACACTGAAGCTTTCTTT. Translation gives CASMGDPGTTFIADTEAFF. Variable domain in full (rest from reference TRBV5-1 and TRBJ1-1): KAGVTQTPRYLIKTRGQQVTLSCSPISGHRSVSWYQQTPGQGLQFLFEYFSETQRNKGNFPGRFSGRQFSNSRSEMNVSTLELGDSALYLCASMGDPGTTFIADTEAFFGQGTRLTVV.

The chain links TRBV3-1 (or the pseudogene TRBV3-2) to TRBJ2-2; D may match TRBD1 or TRBD2 (5 bases each). Trimming stripped 4 bases from V and 0 bases from J, with 12 bases between. This CDR3 contains 16 residues. Germline-derived CDR1 and CDR2 are LGHDT and YNNKEL (reference sequence). The CDR3 DNA reads TGTGCCAGCAGCCCCCGGGACGAAGCGAACACCGGGGAGCTGTTTTTT. It encodes CASSPRDEANTGELFF.

CDR3 sequence reads: CASSLAVAEAFF. CDR3 sequence (DNA): TGTGCCAGCAGCTTAGCCGTCGCTGAAGCTTTCTTT. The J gene is TRBJ1-1, the V gene TRBV7-9; D remains unclear. The germline gives CDR1 SEHNR, CDR2 FQNEAQ (reference sequence). This CDR3 region has 12 residues. Trimming stripped 0 bases from V and 6 bases from J, with 5 bases between.

The chain has TRBV2 and TRBJ1-4; D is unclear. The length of the CDR3 is 14 residues. The ends were cut back, 2 bases at V and 5 bases at J, with 9 bases in the middle. In germline, CDR1 is SNHLY, CDR2 FYNNEI. CDR3: CASSELGGNEKLFF. The DNA of the CDR3 is TGTGCCAGCAGTGAACTGGGCGGGAATGAAAAACTGTTTTTT.

The J gene is TRBJ1-1, the V gene TRBV7-8, with D possibly being TRBD1 (5 bases). Germline CDR1 and CDR2: SGHVS and FQNEAQ. The CDR3 length is 14 residues. V lost 7 bases, J lost 3 bases, and 15 bases lay in between. The CDR3 coding sequence is TGTGCCAGCACGTCTGGGGGATTGGACACTGAAGCTTTCTTT. Amino acids: CASTSGGLDTEAFF.

The chain uses TRBV18 and TRBJ2-5; no clear D. Germline V gene lookup returns CDR1 KGHSH and CDR2 LQKENI. V lost 3 bases to trimming and J lost 0 bases, with 8 bases between them. The CDR3 length is 14 residues. In DNA form, the CDR3 reads TGTGCCAGCTCACCGGTGAACAACCAAGAGACCCAGTACTTC. Translating gives CASSPVNNQETQYF.

The gene calls are TRBV13 and TRBJ2-1; the D is unclear. Trimming removed 3 bases at V and 4 bases at J, with 7 bases between. The CDR3 is 13 amino acids. The germline CDR1 and CDR2 sequences are PRHDT and FYEKMQ (reference sequence). CDR3 sequence (DNA): TGTGCCAGCAGCTTTGGGGAATACAATGAGCAGTTCTTC. Encoded protein: CASSFGEYNEQFF. The full variable domain, rest sourced from reference TRBV13 and TRBJ2-1, is AAGVIQSPRHLIKEKRETATLKCYPIPRHDTVYWYQQGPGQDPQFLISFYEKMQSDKGSIPDRFSAQQFSDYHSELNMSSLELGDSALYFCASSFGEYNEQFFGPGTRLTVL.

This sequence joins TRBV4-3 and TRBJ1-6; D unresolved. CDR3 length: 18 residues. V was clipped by 0 bases and J by 7 bases, with 19 bases between them. The germline V gene encodes CDR1 LGHNA and CDR2 YSLEER. CDR3 in DNA: TGCGCCAGCAGCCAAGATCTTGTCAACCGCGGGTTGAATTCACCCCTCCACTTT. It specifies CASSQDLVNRGLNSPLHF.

The chain links TRBV7-8 to TRBJ2-2; no clear D gene. Trimming cost V 8 bases and J 4 bases, with 14 bases left between them. The CDR3 has 14 amino acids. The germline V gene encodes CDR1 SGHVS and CDR2 FQNEAQ. CDR3 in amino acids: CASGFFSSTGELFF. For the CDR3, the DNA is TGTGCCAGCGGGTTCTTCTCGAGCACCGGGGAGCTGTTTTTT.

The V call is TRBV10-1, the J call TRBJ1-4; D gene ambiguous. CDR3 size: 14 residues. Per the germline V gene, CDR1 is WNHNN and CDR2 is SYGVQD (reference sequence). V lost 2 bases to trimming and J lost 8 bases, with 12 bases between them. CDR3 sequence (DNA): TGCGCCAGCAGTGAGGCAGACTCAAACGAAAAACTGTTTTTT. Protein sequence: CASSEADSNEKLFF.

The chain has TRBV5-1 and TRBJ2-1, with TRBD2 identical over 9 bases. Trimming at V came to 3 bases and at J to 3 bases, leaving 10 bases not matched to a gene. Germline loops: CDR1 SGHRS, CDR2 YFSETQ. This CDR3 spans 17 amino acids. This chain's CDR3 is CASSSALAGRIYNEQFF. The CDR3 DNA reads TGCGCCAGCAGCTCGGCCCTAGCGGGGAGAATCTACAATGAGCAGTTCTTC.